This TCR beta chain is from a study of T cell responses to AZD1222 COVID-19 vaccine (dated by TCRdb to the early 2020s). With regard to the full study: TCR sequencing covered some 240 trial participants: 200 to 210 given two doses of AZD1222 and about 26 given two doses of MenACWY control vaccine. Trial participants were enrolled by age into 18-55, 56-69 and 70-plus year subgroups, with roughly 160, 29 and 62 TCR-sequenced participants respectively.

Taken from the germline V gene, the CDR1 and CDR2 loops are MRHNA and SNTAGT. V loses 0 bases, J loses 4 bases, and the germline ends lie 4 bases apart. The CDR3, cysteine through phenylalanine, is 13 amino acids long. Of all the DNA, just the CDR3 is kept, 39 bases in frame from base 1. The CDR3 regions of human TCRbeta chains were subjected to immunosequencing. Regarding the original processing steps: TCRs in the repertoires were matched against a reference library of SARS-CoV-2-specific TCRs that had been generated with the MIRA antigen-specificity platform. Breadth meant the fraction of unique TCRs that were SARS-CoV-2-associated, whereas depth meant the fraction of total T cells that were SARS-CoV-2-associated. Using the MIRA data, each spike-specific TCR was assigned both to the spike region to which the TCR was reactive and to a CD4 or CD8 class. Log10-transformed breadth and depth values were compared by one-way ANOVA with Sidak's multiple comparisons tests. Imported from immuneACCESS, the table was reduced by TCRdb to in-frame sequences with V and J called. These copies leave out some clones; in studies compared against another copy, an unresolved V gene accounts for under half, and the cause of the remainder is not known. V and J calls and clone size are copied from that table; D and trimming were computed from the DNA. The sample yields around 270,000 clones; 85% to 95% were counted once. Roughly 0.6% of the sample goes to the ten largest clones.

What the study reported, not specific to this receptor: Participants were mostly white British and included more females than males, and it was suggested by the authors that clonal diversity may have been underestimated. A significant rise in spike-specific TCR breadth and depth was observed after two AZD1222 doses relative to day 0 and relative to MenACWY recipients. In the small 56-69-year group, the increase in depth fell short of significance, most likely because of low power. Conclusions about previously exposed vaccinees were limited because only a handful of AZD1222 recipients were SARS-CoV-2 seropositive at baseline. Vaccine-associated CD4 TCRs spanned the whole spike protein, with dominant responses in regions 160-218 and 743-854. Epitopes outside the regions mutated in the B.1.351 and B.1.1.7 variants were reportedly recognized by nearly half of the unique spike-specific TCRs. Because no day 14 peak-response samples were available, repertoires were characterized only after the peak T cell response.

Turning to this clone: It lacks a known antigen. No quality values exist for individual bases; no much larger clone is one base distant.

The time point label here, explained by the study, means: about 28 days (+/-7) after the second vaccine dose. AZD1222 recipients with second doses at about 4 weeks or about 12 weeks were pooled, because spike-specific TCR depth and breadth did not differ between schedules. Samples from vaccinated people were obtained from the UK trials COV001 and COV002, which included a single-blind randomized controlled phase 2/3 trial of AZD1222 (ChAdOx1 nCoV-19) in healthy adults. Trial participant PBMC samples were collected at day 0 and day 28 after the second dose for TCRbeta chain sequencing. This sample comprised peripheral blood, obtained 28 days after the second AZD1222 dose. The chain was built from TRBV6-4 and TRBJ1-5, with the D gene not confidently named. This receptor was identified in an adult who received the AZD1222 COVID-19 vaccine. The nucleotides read TGTGCCAGCAGTGACTCGCCTAATCAGCCCCAGCATTTT. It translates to CASSDSPNQPQHF.